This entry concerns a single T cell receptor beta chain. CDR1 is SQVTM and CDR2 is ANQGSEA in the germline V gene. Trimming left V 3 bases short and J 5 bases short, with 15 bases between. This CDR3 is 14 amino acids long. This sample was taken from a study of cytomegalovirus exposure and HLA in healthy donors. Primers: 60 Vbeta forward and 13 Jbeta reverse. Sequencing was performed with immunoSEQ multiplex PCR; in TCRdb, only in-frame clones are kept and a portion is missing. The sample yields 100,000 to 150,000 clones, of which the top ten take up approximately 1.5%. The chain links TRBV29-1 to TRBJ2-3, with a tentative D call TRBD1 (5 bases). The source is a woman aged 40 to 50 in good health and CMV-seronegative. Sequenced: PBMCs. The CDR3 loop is CSVDWQGSGDTQYF. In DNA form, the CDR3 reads TGCAGCGTTGACTGGCAGGGTTCGGGAGATACGCAGTATTTT.